The 24 T cell receptor beta chains below come from one sample, sequenced in a study of graft-versus-host responses after intestinal transplantation. Method: immunoSEQ multiplex PCR; TCRdb's copy keeps in-frame clones and lacks some. The data show about 120,000 clones, about 95% seen once. Their antigens remain unidentified. The input for sequencing was unstimulated CD8+ T cells sorted from spleen or lymph node cells, taken before intestinal transplant. These receptors came from a human donor who received an intestinal transplant.

The rearrangement links TRBV5-6 to TRBJ1-2; D may be TRBD1 (5 bases). This CDR3 contains 18 residues. V was trimmed by 3 bases and J by 3 bases, leaving 24 bases between them. CDR1 is SGHDT, CDR2 YYEEEE, per germline. The chain's CDR3 is CASSSAGTLVSADYGYTF. The CDR3 nucleotides are TGTGCCAGCAGCTCCGCCGGGACTCTCGTTTCGGCTGACTATGGCTACACCTTC.

The V gene is TRBV4-1, the J gene TRBJ2-7; possible D gene TRBD2, 6 bases. The V gene lost 1 base and the J gene lost 0 bases, with 16 bases spanning the gap. The length of the CDR3 is 17 residues. Germline V lookup: CDR1 MGHRA, CDR2 YSYEKL. The CDR3 sequence is CASSQAASGFNSYEQYF. The CDR3 DNA reads TGCGCCAGCAGCCAAGCGGCCAGCGGGTTTAACTCCTACGAGCAGTACTTC.

J is TRBJ1-2 and V is TRBV7-9; D not resolved. Germline V lookup: CDR1 SEHNR, CDR2 FQNEAQ (reference sequence). CDR3 length: 14 amino acids. Trimming stripped 2 bases from V and 4 bases from J, with 11 bases between. The CDR3 sequence is CASSLMDRFYGYTF. The CDR3 DNA is TGTGCCAGCAGCTTAATGGACCGCTTCTATGGCTACACCTTC.

The chain is built from TRBV5-4 and TRBJ2-1, with no clear D. This CDR3 contains 12 residues. Per germline, CDR1 SGHNT and CDR2 YYREEE (reference sequence). V was cut by 2 bases and J by 9 bases, with 9 bases left in between. CDR3 in DNA: TGTGCCAGCAGCTTTTCTAGTAGTGAGCAGTTCTTC. This gives the protein CASSFSSSEQFF.

V and J are TRBV28 and TRBJ2-5, with 9 bases matching TRBD1. Matching the DNA end better, TRBJ2-7 makes the J call doubtful. This CDR3 comprises 15 residues. Germline V lookup: CDR1 MDHEN, CDR2 SYDVKM. Here the CDR3 reads CASSLRGTGKYEQYF. CDR3 nucleotides: TGTGCCAGCAGTTTAAGGGGGACAGGGAAATACGAGCAGTACTTC.

The chain carries TRBV13 and TRBJ2-7, with TRBD2 identical over 8 bases. The germline V gene has CDR1 PRHDT and CDR2 FYEKMQ (reference sequence). Trimming removed 2 bases from V and 2 bases from J; junction bases left unmatched: 5. This CDR3 has 15 residues. In DNA form, the CDR3 reads TGTGCCAGCAGCTTACGACTAGCGATAACCTACGAGCAGTACTTC. Encoded protein: CASSLRLAITYEQYF.

This chain connects TRBV9 to TRBJ2-1; maybe TRBD1 (5 bases). The CDR3 totals 15 residues. V lost 0 bases and J lost 8, with 15 bases in between. From germline, CDR1 is SGDLS and CDR2 YYNGEE. CDR3 DNA: TGTGCCAGCAGCGTAGACTGGCTCGTGGGGCATGAGCAGTTCTTC. Residues: CASSVDWLVGHEQFF.

This clone turned up a few times. Additional DNA sequences in this sample encode the identical CDR3. V usage is TRBV27 and J usage is TRBJ2-7, with D unresolved. Per germline, CDR1 MNHEY and CDR2 SMNVEV (reference sequence). The CDR3 is 13 amino acids. V lost 2 bases, J lost 0 bases, and 5 bases lay in between. CDR3 residues: CASSLGISYEQYF. Written as DNA, the CDR3 is TGTGCCAGCAGTTTAGGGATCTCCTACGAGCAGTACTTC.

The chain combines TRBV6-4 with TRBJ2-1, with 7 bases fitting TRBD1. Trimming cost V 2 bases and J 4 bases; bases outside gene matches: 5. CDR3 size: 15 residues. Looked up from germline, CDR1 is MRHNA and CDR2 is SNTAGT. Here the CDR3 DNA reads TGTGCCAGCAGTGACGGGACAGCTACTTACAATGAGCAGTTCTTC. Translating it yields CASSDGTATYNEQFF.

V and J are TRBV13 and TRBJ2-1; 12 nucleotides align to TRBD2. The CDR3 is 18 residues long. CDR1 is PRHDT and CDR2 is FYEKMQ in the germline V gene (reference sequence). The V and J ends lost 5 bases and 0 bases, in that order; junction bases with no gene match: 8. The CDR3, as DNA: TGTGCCAGCAGCCTGGGACTAGCGGGCCGCTACTCCTACAATGAGCAGTTCTTC. It codes for CASSLGLAGRYSYNEQFF.

CDR3 loop: CAWRGVAYYEQYF. CDR3 DNA: TGTGCCTGGAGGGGGGTAGCGTACTACGAGCAGTACTTC. The V and J genes are TRBV30 and TRBJ2-7, with D perhaps assigned TRBD1 or TRBD2 (5 bases each). V lost 3 bases and J lost 3, with 12 bases in between. Germline V CDR1 and CDR2: GTSNPN, SVGIG (reference sequence). The CDR3 covers 13 residues.

This clone was picked up one time. The chain uses TRBV6-6 and TRBJ2-2, with D perhaps matching TRBD2 (7 bases). Deletions cut 2 bases from V and 4 bases from J, with 8 bases between. In germline, CDR1 is MNHNY, CDR2 SVGAGI (reference sequence). This CDR3 region has 14 residues. The CDR3 loop is CASSYRGATGELFF. CDR3 bases: TGTGCCAGCAGTTACCGGGGGGCCACCGGGGAGCTGTTTTTT.

The chain carries TRBV10-3 and TRBJ1-4, with D possibly being TRBD1 (5 bases). Germline values: CDR1 ENHRY, CDR2 SYGVKD. The V end lost 8 bases, the J end lost 0 bases, and 10 bases lay between the germline ends. The length of the CDR3 is 14 residues. As DNA, the CDR3 is TGTGCCATCGGGGCAGCCGCAACTAATGAAAAACTGTTTTTT. It is translated as CAIGAAATNEKLFF.

This clone was detected only once. This chain joins TRBV5-1 and TRBJ2-3, with D unresolved. The germline gives CDR1 SGHRS, CDR2 YFSETQ. CDR3 length equals 15 residues. Trimming removed 1 base from V and 7 bases from J, with 16 bases in between. The CDR3 loop reads CASSLHWALFYTQYF. CDR3 nucleotide sequence: TGCGCCAGCAGCTTGCACTGGGCCCTTTTTTATACGCAGTATTTT. Variable domain in full (rest from reference TRBV5-1 and TRBJ2-3): KAGVTQTPRYLIKTRGQQVTLSCSPISGHRSVSWYQQTPGQGLQFLFEYFSETQRNKGNFPGRFSGRQFSNSRSEMNVSTLELGDSALYLCASSLHWALFYTQYFGPGTRLTVL.

This clone was recorded only once. The V and J genes are TRBV2 and TRBJ2-2; TRBD2 aligns across 13 bases. V lost 6 bases, J lost 2 bases, and 3 bases stayed unmatched. Germline V gene lookup returns CDR1 SNHLY and CDR2 FYNNEI. CDR3 length: 16 amino acids. CDR3 region: CASRAGLAGNTGELFF. For the CDR3, the DNA is TGTGCCAGCAGAGCGGGACTAGCGGGAAACACCGGGGAGCTGTTTTTT.

The rearrangement links TRBV4-2 to TRBJ1-1; D gene uncertain. CDR1 and CDR2 from the germline V gene are LGHNA and YNFKEQ. V lost 3 bases and J 5 bases, leaving 10 bases between the germline ends. This CDR3 is built from 13 residues. The CDR3 bases are TGTGCCAGCAGCCAGGGAGTAGGGACTGAAGCTTTCTTT. The encoded protein is CASSQGVGTEAFF.

This clone has more than one count but fewer than ten. J is TRBJ2-7 and V is TRBV19; 8 nucleotides line up with TRBD2. CDR3 length equals 14 residues. The trim removed 7 bases at V and 0 bases at J, leaving 5 bases unmatched. The germline V gene encodes CDR1 LNHDA and CDR2 SQIVND (reference sequence). The chain's CDR3 is CASKITSGSYEQYF. The CDR3 nucleotides are TGTGCCAGTAAAATAACTAGCGGCTCCTACGAGCAGTACTTC.

The rearrangement uses TRBV28 and TRBJ1-2; perhaps TRBD1 as D (5 bases). Trimming left V 3 bases short and J 4 bases short, with 15 bases between. The germline V gene encodes CDR1 MDHEN and CDR2 SYDVKM. CDR3 length equals 15 residues. CDR3 sequence: CASSLVGGPSYGYTF. DNA of the CDR3: TGTGCCAGCAGTTTGGTTGGGGGACCCTCCTATGGCTACACCTTC.

This chain joins TRBV28 and TRBJ2-5, with D unresolved. The germline V and J ends were trimmed by 5 bases and 5 bases, with 12 bases remaining between them. Germline V gives CDR1 MDHEN, CDR2 SYDVKM. The CDR3 spans 13 residues. The CDR3: CASSATGGETQYF. The CDR3 region has the DNA TGTGCCAGCAGTGCGACGGGCGGTGAGACCCAGTACTTC.

V is TRBV4-3 and J is TRBJ2-7, with D uncertain. Germline CDR1 LGHNA, CDR2 YSLEER. There are 15 residues in the CDR3. Trimming pared 4 bases from V and 0 bases from J, leaving 13 bases between. In DNA, the CDR3 is TGCGCCAGCAGCCCCGGACCCGCGAGCTCCTACGAGCAGTACTTC. It specifies CASSPGPASSYEQYF.

V usage is TRBV11-3 and J usage is TRBJ2-5, with 7 bases that match TRBD1. Per the germline V gene, CDR1 is SGHNT and CDR2 is YENEEA. This CDR3 contains 14 residues. Trimming cost V 1 base and J 5 bases; bases outside gene matches: 4. The CDR3 DNA reads TGTGCCAGCAGCTTAGGGCAGGGGGTCGAGACCCAGTACTTC. It is translated as CASSLGQGVETQYF.

The J gene is TRBJ1-2, the V gene TRBV5-6; 8 nucleotides line up with TRBD1. CDR3 length: 15 amino acids. Germline CDR1 and CDR2: SGHDT and YYEEEE. V gave up 4 bases and J gave up 6 bases; unmatched junction bases: 11. CDR3 region: CASSQPTGAGNGYTF. In nucleotides, the CDR3 is TGTGCCAGCAGCCAGCCGACAGGGGCCGGCAATGGCTACACCTTC.

This clone came up once. The rearrangement uses TRBV14 and TRBJ2-7, with unresolved D. V was cut by 4 bases and J by 2 bases, with 18 bases left in between. The CDR3 is 16 amino acids. Per the germline V gene, CDR1 is SGHDN and CDR2 is FVKESK. The CDR3 region has the DNA TGTGCCAGCAGCCCCTGGACCGCCGACCCACCCTACGAGCAGTACTTC. Its protein product is CASSPWTADPPYEQYF.

This clone was recorded once. The chain recombines TRBV28 with TRBJ2-1; 11 bases map to TRBD2. This CDR3 spans 15 amino acids. The V and J ends lost 6 bases and 7 bases, in that order; junction bases with no gene match: 8. Germline V gives CDR1 MDHEN, CDR2 SYDVKM. The CDR3 DNA reads as TGTGCCAGCAGGAGGCTAGCGGGGGGCATGAATGAGCAGTTCTTC. Protein: CASRRLAGGMNEQFF.